This T cell receptor (beta chain) is drawn from a study of T cells after yellow fever vaccination. Whole-study context: Preparing low-cell-number fractions relied on SMART-Seq v4 Ultra Low Input. Study-wide findings and caveats: Booster samples showed a return of most primary-vaccination clones (under 98% CD4, roughly 85% CD8). The bulk population could contribute abundant contaminating clonotypes to FACS-sorted repertoires. The study found a weaker secondary response that peaked faster, day 5 versus 15.

Of note for this clonotype: Antigen: not known.

Trimming left V 0 bases short and J 15 bases short, with 19 bases between. Germline V lookup: CDR1 SGHNT, CDR2 YYREEE (reference sequence). The CDR3 spans 15 residues. TCRdb recomputed calls from the 5' RACE reads with MiXCR, one row per CDR3 protein. Of about 630,000 distinct CDR3 sequences in the sample, roughly an eighth are singletons; the top ten hold 14% to 15%. The source is a man aged 25-45 years who received the YFV17D yellow fever vaccine. V usage is TRBV5-4 and J usage is TRBJ2-6, with D unclear. The sample was PBMCs, taken on the day of the yellow fever booster vaccination. CDR3 nucleotide sequence: TGTGCCAGCAGCTTGGGGCTCAGTTCACAGAGCGACCTGACTTTC. As protein: CASSLGLSSQSDLTF.